Reported below is one TCR beta chain. Its specificity is not known. The time point is: patch test 2, 6 weeks after DPC sensitization. Treatment defined: therapeutic diphenylcyclopropenone sensitization with weekly scalp DPC. Using its own MiXCR run on the RACE reads, TCRdb lists one record per CDR3 protein. The sample includes about 84,000 distinct CDR3 sequences, 10% to 13% seen only once; the top ten take around 2.5%. The data derive from a study of human T cells and chemical hapten exposure. General study points: No change in TCRs above 1 in 1000 frequency was produced by DPC sensitization.

The V gene's germline CDR1 is SGHRS and CDR2 YFSETQ. The CDR3 length is 17 residues. Trimming left V 4 bases short and J 2 bases short, with 19 bases between. This specimen was whole blood, taken in connection with sensitization to the hapten diphenylcyclopropenone (DPC). The clonotype was recovered from a woman aged 25 to 39 with alopecia areata. Some clones in this sample may be carry-over from other donors' samples. This rearrangement joins TRBV5-1 to TRBJ2-1, with a tentative D call TRBD2 (6 bases). CDR3 residues: CASSPRGTSLAYNEQFF. The CDR3 DNA reads TGCGCCAGCAGCCCCCGAGGTACTAGCCTCGCCTACAATGAGCAGTTCTTC.